This T cell receptor (beta chain) appears in the sequencing data of a study of T cell responses to AZD1222 COVID-19 vaccine. Second doses were pooled across both intervals (about 4 or about 12 weeks). Only in-frame clones appear in the TCRdb table, and some are missing; sequencing was by immunoSEQ multiplex PCR. Among 60,000 to 75,000 clones listed, over 65% were seen once. CDR3 length: 17 amino acids. With 0 bases removed from V and 0 bases from J, the gap between germline ends came to 10 bases. Germline V gene sequence: CDR1 SGHRS, CDR2 YFSETQ. The TCR comes from an adult who received the AZD1222 COVID-19 vaccine. Sequenced material: peripheral blood, taken 28 days after the second AZD1222 dose. The J gene is TRBJ2-6, the V gene TRBV5-1, with D uncertain. CDR3 DNA: TGCGCCAGCAGCTTGGTCGGCACGATCTCTGGGGCCAACGTCCTGACTTTC. Amino acid sequence: CASSLVGTISGANVLTF.